This entry lists 15 T cell receptor beta chains sequenced from one sample in a study of cytomegalovirus exposure and HLA in healthy donors. Primers for the PCR totalled 60 Vbeta and 13 Jbeta. The protocol was immunoSEQ multiplex PCR, while the TCRdb copy is restricted to in-frame clones and leaves out a portion. The sample contains a few hundred thousand clones, approximately 80% of which appear only once. The material sequenced was PBMCs. The receptors were sampled from a girl between 10 and 17 years old in good health and CMV-seronegative.

The chain carries TRBV2 and TRBJ1-2; 7 bases map to TRBD1. J was trimmed by 0 bases and V by 9 bases; bases with no gene match: 10. The germline gives CDR1 SNHLY, CDR2 FYNNEI. The CDR3 runs 15 residues. The CDR3 spells CASSPQGLANYGYTF. DNA of the CDR3: TGTGCCAGTTCCCCACAGGGGCTGGCTAACTATGGCTACACCTTC.

The rearrangement links TRBV28 to TRBJ2-7, with 7 bases fitting TRBD1. The V gene end was trimmed by 3 bases and the J gene end by 1 base; junction bases not matched to a gene: 15. CDR3 size: 18 residues. The germline V gene has CDR1 MDHEN and CDR2 SYDVKM. The CDR3 DNA is TGTGCCAGCAGTTTTGGCGCCAGGACAGGCGAAGGTTCCTACGAGCAGTACTTC. Translation gives CASSFGARTGEGSYEQYF.

The chain couples TRBV28 to TRBJ1-2; 7 bases line up with TRBD1. Germline V gene lookup returns CDR1 MDHEN and CDR2 SYDVKM. This CDR3 region has 15 residues. Unmatched junction bases numbered 12, after V lost 5 bases and J lost 6 bases. The CDR3, as DNA: TGTGCCAGCAGTCTAGAGACAGGGATCACCGATGGCTACACCTTC. This translates into CASSLETGITDGYTF.

The genes are TRBV29-1 and TRBJ2-7, with 7 positions matching TRBD1. The CDR3 is 14 amino acids. The germline CDR1 and CDR2 sequences are SQVTM and ANQGSEA. Losses at the gene ends were 6 bases for V and 1 base for J; bases not matched to a gene: 9. CDR3 DNA sequence: TGCAGCGTCTGGTCGGGACAGATATCCTACGAGCAGTACTTC. The encoded protein is CSVWSGQISYEQYF.

The chain employs TRBV7-6 and TRBJ2-5; 9 positions agree with TRBD2. In germline, CDR1 is SGHVS, CDR2 FNYEAQ. The CDR3 length is 15 residues. The V segment lost 4 bases and the J segment 11 bases; nucleotides outside the gene matches: 14. As DNA, the CDR3 is TGTGCCAGCAGCTCAGAGGGGACTAGCCGCGGGGGACAGTACTTC. Residues: CASSSEGTSRGGQYF.

The rearrangement links TRBV19 to TRBJ2-7; TRBD1 is a possible D gene (6 bases). The germline V gene encodes CDR1 LNHDA and CDR2 SQIVND (reference sequence). V lost 6 bases, J lost 2 bases, and 17 bases lay in between. The CDR3 totals 15 residues. The CDR3 here is CASSSPGALTYEQYF. DNA of the CDR3: TGTGCCAGTAGCTCCCCAGGGGCCCTGACCTACGAGCAGTACTTC.

The V call is TRBV19, the J call TRBJ1-5; 8 nucleotides align to TRBD1. The CDR3 covers 15 residues. V was clipped by 6 bases and J by 7 bases; unmatched bases: 11. Germline CDR1 LNHDA, CDR2 SQIVND (reference sequence). The CDR3 is CASSAQGAGGQPQHF. The CDR3 DNA follows: TGTGCCAGTAGCGCTCAGGGGGCTGGAGGCCAGCCCCAGCATTTT. The full variable domain, its missing parts supplied by reference TRBV19 and TRBJ1-5, is DGGITQSPKYLFRKEGQNVTLSCEQNLNHDAMYWYRQDPGQGLRLIYYSQIVNDFQKGDIAEGYSVSREKKESFPLTVTSAQKNPTAFYLCASSAQGAGGQPQHFGDGTRLSIL.

The J gene is TRBJ1-2, the V gene TRBV2; possible D gene TRBD1, 6 bases. This CDR3 has 18 amino acids. Germline values: CDR1 SNHLY, CDR2 FYNNEI. Trimming took 7 bases from V and 1 from J, leaving 25 bases between them. The CDR3 bases are TGTGCCAGCAACGGGAATAGAGGGGGACGTAGAGGTAACTATGGCTACACCTTC. Its translation: CASNGNRGGRRGNYGYTF.

The rearrangement joins TRBV19 to TRBJ2-5; perhaps TRBD1 as D (5 bases). The CDR3 is 12 residues long. The germline gives CDR1 LNHDA, CDR2 SQIVND (reference sequence). V was shortened by 9 bases and J by 6 bases, with 14 bases between the two germline ends. In DNA form, the CDR3 reads TGTGCCAGCTCCCAGGGTGAGAAGACCCAGTACTTC. Translation: CASSQGEKTQYF.

This clone was recorded a few times. The chain carries TRBV6-1 and TRBJ2-1; D unresolved. The CDR3 runs 11 residues. Trimming took 7 bases from V and 4 from J, leaving 5 bases between them. Germline CDR1 and CDR2: MNHNS and SASEGT. CDR3 in DNA: TGTGCCAGCAACTCTTACAATGAGCAGTTCTTC. Amino acid sequence: CASNSYNEQFF.

This clone showed up just once. V is TRBV4-3 and J is TRBJ2-1; D gene unclear. Per germline, CDR1 LGHNA and CDR2 YSLEER. The CDR3 covers 15 residues. V lost 0 bases and J lost 8, with 14 bases in between. The CDR3: CASSQDRLPMYEQFF. Here the CDR3 DNA reads TGCGCCAGCAGCCAAGATAGACTGCCAATGTATGAGCAGTTCTTC.

The V and J genes are TRBV28 and TRBJ1-4, with a weak D call TRBD1 (5 bases). Per the germline V gene, CDR1 is MDHEN and CDR2 is SYDVKM. The CDR3 covers 14 residues. The V gene lost 5 bases and the J gene lost 7 bases, with 14 bases spanning the gap. This CDR3 is CASSNNGGGEKLFF. CDR3 nucleotides: TGTGCCAGCAGTAACAATGGGGGGGGTGAAAAACTGTTTTTT. The full variable domain, its missing parts supplied by reference TRBV28 and TRBJ1-4, is DVKVTQSSRYLVKRTGEKVFLECVQDMDHENMFWYRQDPGLGLRLIYFSYDVKMKEKGDIPEGYSVSREKKERFSLILESASTNQTSMYLCASSNNGGGEKLFFGSGTQLSVL.

V gene TRBV28 combines with J gene TRBJ1-5; D remains ambiguous. The CDR3 has 15 amino acids. V lost 4 bases to trimming and J lost 6 bases, with 16 bases between them. Germline assignment: CDR1 MDHEN and CDR2 SYDVKM. The CDR3 nucleotides read TGTGCCAGCAGTTCACCTCGCGATGTGCGTCAGCCCCAGCATTTT. Translated: CASSSPRDVRQPQHF.

The chain couples TRBV18 to TRBJ2-2; 10 bases agree with TRBD1. The CDR3 has 16 residues. V shed 4 bases, J shed 2 bases, and the junction held 4 bases outside the gene matches. Germline V gene data show CDR1 as KGHSH and CDR2 as LQKENI. The CDR3 region has the DNA TGTGCCAGCTCACGGGGACAGGGGATCAACACCGGGGAGCTGTTTTTT. It is translated as CASSRGQGINTGELFF.

This chain connects TRBV6-5 to TRBJ2-7; D possibly corresponds to TRBD2 (5 bases). Germline V gives CDR1 MNHEY, CDR2 SVGAGI. The CDR3 runs to 14 residues. V was pared by 5 bases and J by 6 bases, with 17 bases between. CDR3 DNA sequence: TGTGCCAGCAGTCTTACGGGCCCGGCGGGCGAGCAGTACTTC. Encoded protein: CASSLTGPAGEQYF.